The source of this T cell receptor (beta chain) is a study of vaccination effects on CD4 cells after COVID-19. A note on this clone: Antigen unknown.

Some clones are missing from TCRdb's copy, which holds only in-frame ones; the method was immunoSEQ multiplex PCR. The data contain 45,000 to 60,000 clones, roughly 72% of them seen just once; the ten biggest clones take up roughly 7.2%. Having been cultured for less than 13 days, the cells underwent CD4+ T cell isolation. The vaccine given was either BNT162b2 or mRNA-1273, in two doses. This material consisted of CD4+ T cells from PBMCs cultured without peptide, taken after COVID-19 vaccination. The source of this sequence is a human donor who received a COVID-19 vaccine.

CDR3: CASSLGLAGFSYNEQFF. CDR3 coding DNA: TGTGCCAGCAGCTTGGGACTAGCGGGATTCTCCTACAATGAGCAGTTCTTC. This chain uses TRBV5-4 with TRBJ2-1, with 11 bases aligning to TRBD2. Germline assignment: CDR1 SGHNT and CDR2 YYREEE (reference sequence). V trimming: 0 bases; J trimming: 0 bases; junction bases outside the gene matches: 2. The CDR3 contains 17 residues.